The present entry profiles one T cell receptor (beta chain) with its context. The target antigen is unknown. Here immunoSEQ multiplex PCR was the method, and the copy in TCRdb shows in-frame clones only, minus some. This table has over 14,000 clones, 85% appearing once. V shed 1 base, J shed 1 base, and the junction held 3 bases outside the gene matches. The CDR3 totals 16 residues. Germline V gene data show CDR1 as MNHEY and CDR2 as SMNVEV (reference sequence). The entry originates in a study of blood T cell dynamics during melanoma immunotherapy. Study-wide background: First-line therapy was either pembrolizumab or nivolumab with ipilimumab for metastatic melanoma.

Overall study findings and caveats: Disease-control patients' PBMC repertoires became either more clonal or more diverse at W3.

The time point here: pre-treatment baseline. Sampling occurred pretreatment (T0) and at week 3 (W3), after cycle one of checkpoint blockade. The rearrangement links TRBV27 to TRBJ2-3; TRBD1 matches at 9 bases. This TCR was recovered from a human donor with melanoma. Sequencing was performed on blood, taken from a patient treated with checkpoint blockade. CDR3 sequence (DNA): TGTGCCAGCAGTTTATTGGACAGGGGAGGCACAGATACGCAGTATTTT. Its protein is CASSLLDRGGTDTQYF.